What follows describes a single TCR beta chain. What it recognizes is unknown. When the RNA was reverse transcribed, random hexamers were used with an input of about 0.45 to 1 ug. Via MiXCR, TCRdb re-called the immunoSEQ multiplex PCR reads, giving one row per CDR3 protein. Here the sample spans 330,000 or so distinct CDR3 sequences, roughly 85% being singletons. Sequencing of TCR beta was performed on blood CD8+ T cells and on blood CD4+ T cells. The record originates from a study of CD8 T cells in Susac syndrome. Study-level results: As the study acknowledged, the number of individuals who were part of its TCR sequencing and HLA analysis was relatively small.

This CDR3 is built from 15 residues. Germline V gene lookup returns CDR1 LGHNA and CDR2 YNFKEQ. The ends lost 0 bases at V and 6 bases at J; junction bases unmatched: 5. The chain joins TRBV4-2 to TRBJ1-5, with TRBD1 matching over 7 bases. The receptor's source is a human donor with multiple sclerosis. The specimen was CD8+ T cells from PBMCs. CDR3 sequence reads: CASSQDLGGGQPQHF. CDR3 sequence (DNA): TGTGCCAGCAGCCAAGATCTAGGGGGCGGTCAGCCCCAGCATTTT.